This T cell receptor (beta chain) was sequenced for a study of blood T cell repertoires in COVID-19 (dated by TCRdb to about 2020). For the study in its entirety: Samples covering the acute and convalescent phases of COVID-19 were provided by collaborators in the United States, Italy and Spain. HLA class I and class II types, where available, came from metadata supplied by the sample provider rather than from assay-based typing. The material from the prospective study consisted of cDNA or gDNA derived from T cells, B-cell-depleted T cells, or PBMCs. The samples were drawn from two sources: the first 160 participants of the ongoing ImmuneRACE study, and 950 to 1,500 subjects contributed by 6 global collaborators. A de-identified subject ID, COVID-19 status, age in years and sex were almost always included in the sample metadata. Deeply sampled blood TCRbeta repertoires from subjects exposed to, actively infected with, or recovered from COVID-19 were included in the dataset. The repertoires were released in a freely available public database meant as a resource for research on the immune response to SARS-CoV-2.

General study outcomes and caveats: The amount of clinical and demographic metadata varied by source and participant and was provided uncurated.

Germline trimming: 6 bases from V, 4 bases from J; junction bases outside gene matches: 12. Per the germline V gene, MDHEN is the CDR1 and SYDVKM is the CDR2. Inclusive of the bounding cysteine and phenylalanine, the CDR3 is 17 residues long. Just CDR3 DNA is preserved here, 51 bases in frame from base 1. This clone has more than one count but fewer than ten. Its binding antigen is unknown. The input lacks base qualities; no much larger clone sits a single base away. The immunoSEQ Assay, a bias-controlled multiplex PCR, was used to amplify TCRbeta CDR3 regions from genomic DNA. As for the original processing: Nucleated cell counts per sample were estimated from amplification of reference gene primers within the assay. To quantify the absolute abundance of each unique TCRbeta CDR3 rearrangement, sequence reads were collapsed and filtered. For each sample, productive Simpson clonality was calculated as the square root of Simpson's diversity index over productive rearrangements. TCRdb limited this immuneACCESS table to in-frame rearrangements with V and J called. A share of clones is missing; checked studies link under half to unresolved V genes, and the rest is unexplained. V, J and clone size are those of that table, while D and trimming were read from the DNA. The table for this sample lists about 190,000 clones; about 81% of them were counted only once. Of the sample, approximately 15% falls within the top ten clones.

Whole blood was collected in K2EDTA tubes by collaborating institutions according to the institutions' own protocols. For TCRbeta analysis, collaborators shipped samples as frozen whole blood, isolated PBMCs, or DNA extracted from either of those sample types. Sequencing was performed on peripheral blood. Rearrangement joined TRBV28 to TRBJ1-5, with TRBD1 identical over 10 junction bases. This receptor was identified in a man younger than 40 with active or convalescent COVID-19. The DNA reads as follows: TGTGCCAGCAGCCTGGTCGGGGACAGGGGCTCGAATCAGCCCCAGCATTTT. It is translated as CASSLVGDRGSNQPQHF.